The clone carrying this TCR beta chain showed up just once. Its antigen remains unidentified. The data were obtained in a study of shared clonotypes between healthy human individuals. This CDR3 region has 16 residues. General study results and limits: Naive subsets tended to show greater estimated richness than memory subsets. Sorted-subset samples were not fully sequenced, rarefaction indicated. Clonotypes that were shared across several donors made up approximately 5.1% of naive CD4 clonotypes.

For every subset, genomic DNA was evenly distributed across several immunoSEQ plates. Sequencing used immunoSEQ multiplex PCR; TCRdb keeps in-frame clones, though not all of them. The sample yields around 510,000 clones, more than 95% seen once. Sequenced input: naive CD4+ T cells sorted from blood. Specified subset: CD45RA+ positively selected. The receptor was derived from a woman aged 25-40 years in good health. The chain carries TRBV21-1 and TRBJ2-7; the table's TRBD2 call for D was not verified on the DNA. TRBV21-1 is assigned pseudogene status. The CDR3 is CASSKEFRGNTYEQYF. Written as DNA, the CDR3 is TGTGCCAGCAGCAAAGAATTCCGAGGAAACACCTACGAGCAGTACTTC.